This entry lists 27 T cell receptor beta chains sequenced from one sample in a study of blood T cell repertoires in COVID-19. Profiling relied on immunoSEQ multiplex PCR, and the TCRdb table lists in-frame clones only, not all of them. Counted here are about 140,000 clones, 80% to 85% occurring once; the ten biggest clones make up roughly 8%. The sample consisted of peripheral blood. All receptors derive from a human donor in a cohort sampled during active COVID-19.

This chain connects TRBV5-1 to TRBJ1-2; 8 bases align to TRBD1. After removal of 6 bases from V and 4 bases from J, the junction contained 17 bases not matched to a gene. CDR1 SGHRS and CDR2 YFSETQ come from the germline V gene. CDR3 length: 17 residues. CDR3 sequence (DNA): TGCGCCAGCACCTGGGGTAAATGGACAGGGTCGGGCTATGGCTACACCTTC. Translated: CASTWGKWTGSGYGYTF.

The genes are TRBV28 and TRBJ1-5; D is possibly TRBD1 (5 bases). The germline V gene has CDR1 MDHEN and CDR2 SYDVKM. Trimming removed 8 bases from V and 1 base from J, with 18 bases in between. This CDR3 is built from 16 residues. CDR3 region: CASGFLETASNQPQHF. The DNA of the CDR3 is TGTGCCAGCGGCTTCCTGGAGACAGCGAGCAATCAGCCCCAGCATTTT.

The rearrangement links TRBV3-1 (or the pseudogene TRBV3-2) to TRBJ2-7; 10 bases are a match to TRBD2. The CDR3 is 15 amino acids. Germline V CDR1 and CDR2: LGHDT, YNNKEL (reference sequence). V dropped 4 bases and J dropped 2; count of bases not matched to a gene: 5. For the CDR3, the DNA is TGTGCCAGCAGCCCACTAGCGGGATCTGCCTACGAGCAGTACTTC. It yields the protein CASSPLAGSAYEQYF.

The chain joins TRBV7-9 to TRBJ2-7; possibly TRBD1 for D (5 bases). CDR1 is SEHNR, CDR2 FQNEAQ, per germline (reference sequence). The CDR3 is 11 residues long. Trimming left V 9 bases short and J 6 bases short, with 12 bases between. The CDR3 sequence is CASSDSPEQYF. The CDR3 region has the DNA TGTGCCAGTTCTGACAGCCCCGAGCAGTACTTC.

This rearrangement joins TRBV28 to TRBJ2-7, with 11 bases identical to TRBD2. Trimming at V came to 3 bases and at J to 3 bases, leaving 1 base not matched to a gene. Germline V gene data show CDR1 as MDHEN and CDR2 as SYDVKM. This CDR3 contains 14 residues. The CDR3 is CASSFGTSGYEQYF. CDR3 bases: TGTGCCAGCAGTTTTGGGACTAGCGGCTACGAGCAGTACTTC.

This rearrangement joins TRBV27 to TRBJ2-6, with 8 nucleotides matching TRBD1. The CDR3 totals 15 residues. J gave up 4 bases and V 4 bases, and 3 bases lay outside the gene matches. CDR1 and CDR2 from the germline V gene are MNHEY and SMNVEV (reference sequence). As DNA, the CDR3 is TGTGCCAGCAGTTCAGGGGGCAAGGGGGCCAACGTCCTGACTTTC. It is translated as CASSSGGKGANVLTF.

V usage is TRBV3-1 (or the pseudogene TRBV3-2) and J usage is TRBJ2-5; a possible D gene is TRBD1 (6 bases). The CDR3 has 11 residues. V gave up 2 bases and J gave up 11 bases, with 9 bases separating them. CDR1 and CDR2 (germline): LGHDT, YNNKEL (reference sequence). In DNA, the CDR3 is TGTGCCAGCAGCCAAAATACAGGGCAGTACTTC. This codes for CASSQNTGQYF.

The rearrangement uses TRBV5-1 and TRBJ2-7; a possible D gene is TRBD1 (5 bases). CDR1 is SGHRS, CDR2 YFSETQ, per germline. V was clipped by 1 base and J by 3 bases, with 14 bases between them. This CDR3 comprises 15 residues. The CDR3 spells CASSLLSGQGYEQYF. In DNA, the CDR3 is TGCGCCAGCAGCTTGCTCTCAGGGCAAGGCTACGAGCAGTACTTC. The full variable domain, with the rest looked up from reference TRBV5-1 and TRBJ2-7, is KAGVTQTPRYLIKTRGQQVTLSCSPISGHRSVSWYQQTPGQGLQFLFEYFSETQRNKGNFPGRFSGRQFSNSRSEMNVSTLELGDSALYLCASSLLSGQGYEQYFGPGTRLTVT.

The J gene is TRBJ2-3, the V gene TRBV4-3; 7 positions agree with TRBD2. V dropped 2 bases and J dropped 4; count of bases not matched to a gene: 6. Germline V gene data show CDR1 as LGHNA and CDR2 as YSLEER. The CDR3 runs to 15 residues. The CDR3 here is CASSQLGLVADTQYF. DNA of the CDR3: TGCGCCAGCAGCCAACTAGGACTAGTTGCAGATACGCAGTATTTT.

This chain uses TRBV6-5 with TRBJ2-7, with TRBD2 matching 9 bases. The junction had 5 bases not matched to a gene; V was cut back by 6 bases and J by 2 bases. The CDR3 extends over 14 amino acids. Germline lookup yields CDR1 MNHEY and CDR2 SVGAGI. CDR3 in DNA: TGTGCCAGCAGGTGGACTAGCGAAACCTACGAGCAGTACTTC. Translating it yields CASRWTSETYEQYF.

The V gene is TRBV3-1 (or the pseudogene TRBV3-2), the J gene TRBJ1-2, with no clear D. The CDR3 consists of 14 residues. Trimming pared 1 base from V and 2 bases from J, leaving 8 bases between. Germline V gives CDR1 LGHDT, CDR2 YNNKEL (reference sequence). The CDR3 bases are TGTGCCAGCAGCCAAGTAGGCGGAAACTATGGCTACACCTTC. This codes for CASSQVGGNYGYTF.

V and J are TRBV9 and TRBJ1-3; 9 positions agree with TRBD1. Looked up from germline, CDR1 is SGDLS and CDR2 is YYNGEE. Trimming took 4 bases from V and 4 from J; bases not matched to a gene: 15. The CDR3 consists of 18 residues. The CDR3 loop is CASSLNPRGGQGGNTIYF. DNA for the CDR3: TGTGCCAGCAGCCTCAATCCTCGAGGGGGACAGGGAGGAAACACCATATATTTT.

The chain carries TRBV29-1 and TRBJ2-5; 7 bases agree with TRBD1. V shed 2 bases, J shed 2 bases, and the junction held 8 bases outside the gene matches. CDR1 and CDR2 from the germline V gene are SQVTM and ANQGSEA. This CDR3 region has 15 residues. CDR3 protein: CSVESPPGQQETQYF. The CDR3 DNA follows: TGCAGCGTTGAAAGTCCTCCGGGACAGCAAGAGACCCAGTACTTC.

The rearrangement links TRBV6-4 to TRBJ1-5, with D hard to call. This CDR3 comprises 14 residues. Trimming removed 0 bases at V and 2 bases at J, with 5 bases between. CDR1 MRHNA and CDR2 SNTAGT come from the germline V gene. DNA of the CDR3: TGTGCCAGCAGTGACTCGTTCGGCAATCAGCCCCAGCATTTT. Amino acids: CASSDSFGNQPQHF.

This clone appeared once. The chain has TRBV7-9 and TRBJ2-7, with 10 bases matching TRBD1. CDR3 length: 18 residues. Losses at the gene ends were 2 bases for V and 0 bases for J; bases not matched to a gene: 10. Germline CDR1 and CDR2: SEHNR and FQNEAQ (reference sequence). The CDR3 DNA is TGTGCCAGCAGCTTAACCAGAGGACAGGGGGGCGACTCCTACGAGCAGTACTTC. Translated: CASSLTRGQGGDSYEQYF. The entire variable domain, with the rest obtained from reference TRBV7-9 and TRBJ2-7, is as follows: DTGVSQNPRHKITKRGQNVTFRCDPISEHNRLYWYRQTLGQGPEFLTYFQNEAQLEKSRLLSDRFSAERPKGSFSTLEIQRTEQGDSAMYLCASSLTRGQGGDSYEQYFGPGTRLTVT.

As DNA, the CDR3 is TGTGCCAGCGCCCTAGCGGGAGCCTACGAGCAGTACTTC. Amino acids: CASALAGAYEQYF. The rearrangement uses TRBV28 and TRBJ2-7; 10 positions match TRBD2. Germline-derived CDR1 and CDR2 are MDHEN and SYDVKM. The CDR3 has 13 amino acids. V dropped 8 bases and J dropped 2; count of bases not matched to a gene: 3.

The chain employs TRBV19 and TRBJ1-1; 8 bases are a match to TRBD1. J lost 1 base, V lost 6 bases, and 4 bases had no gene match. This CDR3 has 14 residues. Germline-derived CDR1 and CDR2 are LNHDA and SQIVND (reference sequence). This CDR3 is CASSSTGANTEAFF. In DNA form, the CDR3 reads TGTGCCAGTAGCTCGACAGGGGCGAACACTGAAGCTTTCTTT.

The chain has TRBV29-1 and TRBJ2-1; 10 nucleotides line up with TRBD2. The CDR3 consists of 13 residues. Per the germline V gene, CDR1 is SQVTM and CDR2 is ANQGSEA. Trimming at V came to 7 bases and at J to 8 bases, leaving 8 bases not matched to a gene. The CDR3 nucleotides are TGCAGCGGCCAGCGGGAGGGCCTGGATGAGCAGTTCTTC. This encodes CSGQREGLDEQFF.

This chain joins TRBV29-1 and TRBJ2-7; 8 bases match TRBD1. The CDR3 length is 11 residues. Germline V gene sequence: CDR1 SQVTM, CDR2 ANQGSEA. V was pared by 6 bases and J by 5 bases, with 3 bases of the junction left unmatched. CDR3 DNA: TGCAGCGTGGGACAGGCGGACGAGCAGTACTTC. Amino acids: CSVGQADEQYF.

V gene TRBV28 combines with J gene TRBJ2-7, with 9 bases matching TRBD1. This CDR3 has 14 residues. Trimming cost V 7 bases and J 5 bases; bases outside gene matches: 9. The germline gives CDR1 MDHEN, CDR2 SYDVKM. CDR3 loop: CASNRGQGFNEQYF. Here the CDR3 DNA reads TGTGCCAGCAACCGTGGACAGGGGTTCAACGAGCAGTACTTC.

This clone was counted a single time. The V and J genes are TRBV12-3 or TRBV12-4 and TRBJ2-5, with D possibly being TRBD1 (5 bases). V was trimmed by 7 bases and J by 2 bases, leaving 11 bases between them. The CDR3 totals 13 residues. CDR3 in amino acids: CASTTRVQETQYF. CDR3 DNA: TGTGCCAGCACCACCAGGGTTCAAGAGACCCAGTACTTC.

CDR3 in DNA: TGTGCCAGCAGTCCCACAGGGGGCGCAGGCTACACCTTC. Amino acids: CASSPTGGAGYTF. The chain combines TRBV27 with TRBJ1-2, with 9 bases aligning to TRBD1. The CDR3 is 13 amino acids. After removal of 5 bases from V and 8 bases from J, the junction contained 6 bases not matched to a gene. The V gene's germline CDR1 is MNHEY and CDR2 SMNVEV (reference sequence).

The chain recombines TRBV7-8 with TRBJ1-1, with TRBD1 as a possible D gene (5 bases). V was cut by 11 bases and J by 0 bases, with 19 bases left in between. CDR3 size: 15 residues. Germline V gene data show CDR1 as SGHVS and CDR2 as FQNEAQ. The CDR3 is CAGQTLADMNTEAFF. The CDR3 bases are TGTGCCGGCCAGACGCTAGCGGACATGAACACTGAAGCTTTCTTT.

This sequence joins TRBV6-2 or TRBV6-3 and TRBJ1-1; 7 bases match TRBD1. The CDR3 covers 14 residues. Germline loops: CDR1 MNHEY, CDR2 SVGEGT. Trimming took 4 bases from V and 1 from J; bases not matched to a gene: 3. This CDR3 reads CASSSQGRNTEAFF. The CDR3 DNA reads TGTGCCAGCAGTTCACAGGGGCGGAACACTGAAGCTTTCTTT.

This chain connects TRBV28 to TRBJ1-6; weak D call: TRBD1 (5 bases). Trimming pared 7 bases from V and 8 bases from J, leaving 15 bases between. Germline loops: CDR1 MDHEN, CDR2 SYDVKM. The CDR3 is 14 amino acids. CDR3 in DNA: TGTGCCAGCACCTCGAACAGGAACTATTCACCCCTCCACTTT. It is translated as CASTSNRNYSPLHF. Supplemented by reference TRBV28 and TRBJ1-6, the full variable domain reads DVKVTQSSRYLVKRTGEKVFLECVQDMDHENMFWYRQDPGLGLRLIYFSYDVKMKEKGDIPEGYSVSREKKERFSLILESASTNQTSMYLCASTSNRNYSPLHFGNGTRLTVT.

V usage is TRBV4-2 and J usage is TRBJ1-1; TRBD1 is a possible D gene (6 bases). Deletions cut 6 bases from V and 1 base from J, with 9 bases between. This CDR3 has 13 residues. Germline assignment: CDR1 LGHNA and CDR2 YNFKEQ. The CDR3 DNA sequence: TGTGCCAGCAGGGGGACACCGAACACTGAAGCTTTCTTT. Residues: CASRGTPNTEAFF.

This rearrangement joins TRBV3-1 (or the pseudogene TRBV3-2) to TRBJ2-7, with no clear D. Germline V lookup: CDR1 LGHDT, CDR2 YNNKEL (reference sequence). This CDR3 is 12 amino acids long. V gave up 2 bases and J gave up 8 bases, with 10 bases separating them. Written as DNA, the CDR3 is TGTGCCAGCAGCCAAAGTAGCAATCAGCAGTACTTC. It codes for CASSQSSNQQYF.